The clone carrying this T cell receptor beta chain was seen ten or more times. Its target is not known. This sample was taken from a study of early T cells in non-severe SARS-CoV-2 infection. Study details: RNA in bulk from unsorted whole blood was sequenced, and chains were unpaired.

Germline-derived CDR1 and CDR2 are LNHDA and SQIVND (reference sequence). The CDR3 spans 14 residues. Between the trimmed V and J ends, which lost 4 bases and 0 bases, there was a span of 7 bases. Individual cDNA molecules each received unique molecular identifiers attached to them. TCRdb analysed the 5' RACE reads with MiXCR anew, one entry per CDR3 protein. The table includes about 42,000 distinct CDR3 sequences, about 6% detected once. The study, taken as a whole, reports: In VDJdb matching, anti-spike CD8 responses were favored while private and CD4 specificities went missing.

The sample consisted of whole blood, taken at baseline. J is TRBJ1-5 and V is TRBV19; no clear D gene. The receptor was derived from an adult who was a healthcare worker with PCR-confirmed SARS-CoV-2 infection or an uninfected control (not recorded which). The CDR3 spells CASSTGNSNQPQHF. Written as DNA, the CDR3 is TGTGCCAGTAGTACCGGGAATAGCAATCAGCCCCAGCATTTT.